This passage covers 8 T cell receptor beta chains from one sample sequenced in a study of blood T cells in healthy people across ages. Next came a second PCR, run for roughly 7 to 12 cycles, which used a sample-barcoded 5' primer along with a J-beta primer mix. Via MiXCR, TCRdb re-called the 5' RACE reads, giving one row per CDR3 protein. The table lists roughly 800,000 distinct CDR3 sequences, 35% to 40% of them singletons. The source material was blood. All receptors derive from a man younger than 30 in good health.

A few counts support this clonotype. J is TRBJ1-1 and V is TRBV6-5; TRBD1 agrees at 8 bases. Per the germline V gene, CDR1 is MNHEY and CDR2 is SVGAGI. The CDR3 covers 14 residues. With 4 bases clipped from V and 4 bases from J, the junction kept 5 bases outside the gene matches. CDR3 amino acids: CASSSRQGSTEAFF. Here the CDR3 DNA reads TGTGCCAGCAGTTCAAGACAGGGGAGCACTGAAGCTTTCTTT.

On this clonotype: The junction departs from the called germline gene at one end, perhaps through a read error. V is TRBV7-8 and J is TRBJ2-3, with TRBD1 matching over 8 bases. Per the germline V gene, CDR1 is SGHVS and CDR2 is FQNEAQ. The CDR3 has 15 residues. CDR3 sequence: CASSSTGESTDTRYF. CDR3 DNA: TGTGCCAGCAGCTCGACAGGGGAAAGCACAGATACGCGGTATTTT.

This rearrangement joins TRBV12-3 or TRBV12-4 to TRBJ1-1, with TRBD1 identical over 7 bases. This CDR3 is built from 15 residues. V shed 5 bases, J shed 4 bases, and the junction held 10 bases outside the gene matches. Here the CDR3 DNA reads TGTGCCAGCAGTGTCGACAGGGCTTGGGGCACTGAAGCTTTCTTT. It yields the protein CASSVDRAWGTEAFF.

The rearrangement uses TRBV7-9 and TRBJ2-7; perhaps TRBD1 as D (5 bases). Germline V CDR1 and CDR2: SEHNR, FQNEAQ (reference sequence). With 5 bases removed from V and 0 bases from J, the gap between germline ends came to 8 bases. The CDR3 consists of 13 residues. Here the CDR3 reads CASSADNSYEQYF. In DNA, the CDR3 is TGTGCCAGCAGCGCGGACAACTCCTACGAGCAGTACTTC.

The table lists this clonotype with a few counts. The chain has TRBV20-1 and TRBJ2-1; TRBD1 aligns across 7 bases. Unmatched junction bases numbered 7, after V lost 5 bases and J lost 3 bases. The CDR3 has 14 amino acids. Germline V gene data show CDR1 as DFQATT and CDR2 as SNEGSKA (reference sequence). The CDR3 nucleotides read TGCAGTGCTGGAAAGGGGGCGATCTACAATGAGCAGTTCTTC. Its translation is CSAGKGAIYNEQFF.

This chain links TRBV5-1 with TRBJ2-1; unclear D gene. The closer fit of TRBJ2-7 to the DNA end suggests the J call may be wrong. CDR1 is SGHRS and CDR2 is YFSETQ in the germline V gene. This CDR3 contains 16 residues. The CDR3 loop is CASSPGGSSSYNEQYF. As DNA, the CDR3 is TGCGCCAGCAGCCCCGGTGGTTCGAGCTCCTACAATGAGCAGTACTTC.

This clonotype occurred a few times. The chain joins TRBV6-6 to TRBJ1-1; 8 bases agree with TRBD1. V dropped 5 bases and J dropped 1; count of bases not matched to a gene: 12. From germline, CDR1 is MNHNY and CDR2 SVGAGI (reference sequence). CDR3 length: 17 amino acids. The CDR3 loop reads CASSRLGQAGENTEAFF. CDR3 sequence (DNA): TGTGCCAGCAGTCGCTTGGGACAGGCTGGGGAGAACACTGAAGCTTTCTTT.

This clonotype was recorded once. The V gene is TRBV6-6, the J gene TRBJ2-3; D possibly corresponds to TRBD2 (6 bases). Per the germline V gene, CDR1 is MNHNY and CDR2 is SVGAGI (reference sequence). With 9 bases removed from V and 4 bases from J, the gap between germline ends came to 14 bases. The CDR3 extends over 13 amino acids. The CDR3 DNA sequence: TGTGCCAGTGGAGGGCTTCGGGCAGATACGCAGTATTTT. Residues: CASGGLRADTQYF.